This T cell receptor (beta chain) is from a study of T-cell reconstitution after alpha-beta-depleted transplantation in children. General study results and limits: By about two months after transplant, alpha-beta T cells reportedly arose from several hundred graft clones that had expanded.

This clonotype appeared many times. Its antigen is as yet unknown. Deletions cut 0 bases from V and 8 bases from J, with 1 base between. There are 11 residues in the CDR3. Germline CDR1 is KGHDR and CDR2 is SFDVKD. Unique molecular identifiers were incorporated when the TCRbeta library was constructed. MiXCR was run by TCRdb on the PCR reads, yielding one entry per CDR3 protein. Among a few hundred thousand distinct CDR3 sequences listed, around a tenth were seen once. The sequence was collected from a male patient aged 2 to 9 who had a stem cell transplant for chronic granulomatous disease, so the T cells may come from the graft donor. The gene calls are TRBV24-1 and TRBJ2-1; D not certain. The material was peripheral blood, obtained 180 days after TCRalphabeta/CD19-depleted stem cell transplant. Written as DNA, the CDR3 is TGTGCCACCAGTGATTTGCATGAGCAGTTCTTC. Translation gives CATSDLHEQFF.